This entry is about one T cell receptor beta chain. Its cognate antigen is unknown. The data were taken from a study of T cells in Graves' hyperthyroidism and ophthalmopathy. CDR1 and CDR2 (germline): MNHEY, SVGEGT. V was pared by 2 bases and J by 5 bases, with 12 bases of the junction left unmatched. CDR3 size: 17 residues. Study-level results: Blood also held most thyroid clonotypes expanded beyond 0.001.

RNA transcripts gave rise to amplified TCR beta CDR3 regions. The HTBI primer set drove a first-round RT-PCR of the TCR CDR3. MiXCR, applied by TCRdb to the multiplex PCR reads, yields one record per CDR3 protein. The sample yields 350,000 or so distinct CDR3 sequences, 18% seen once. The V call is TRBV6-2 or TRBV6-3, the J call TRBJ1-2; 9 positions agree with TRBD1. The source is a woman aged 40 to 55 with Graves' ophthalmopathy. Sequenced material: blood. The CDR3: CASSYRRTGGEGYGYTF. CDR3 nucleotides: TGTGCCAGCAGTTACCGGAGAACAGGGGGCGAGGGATATGGCTACACCTTC.